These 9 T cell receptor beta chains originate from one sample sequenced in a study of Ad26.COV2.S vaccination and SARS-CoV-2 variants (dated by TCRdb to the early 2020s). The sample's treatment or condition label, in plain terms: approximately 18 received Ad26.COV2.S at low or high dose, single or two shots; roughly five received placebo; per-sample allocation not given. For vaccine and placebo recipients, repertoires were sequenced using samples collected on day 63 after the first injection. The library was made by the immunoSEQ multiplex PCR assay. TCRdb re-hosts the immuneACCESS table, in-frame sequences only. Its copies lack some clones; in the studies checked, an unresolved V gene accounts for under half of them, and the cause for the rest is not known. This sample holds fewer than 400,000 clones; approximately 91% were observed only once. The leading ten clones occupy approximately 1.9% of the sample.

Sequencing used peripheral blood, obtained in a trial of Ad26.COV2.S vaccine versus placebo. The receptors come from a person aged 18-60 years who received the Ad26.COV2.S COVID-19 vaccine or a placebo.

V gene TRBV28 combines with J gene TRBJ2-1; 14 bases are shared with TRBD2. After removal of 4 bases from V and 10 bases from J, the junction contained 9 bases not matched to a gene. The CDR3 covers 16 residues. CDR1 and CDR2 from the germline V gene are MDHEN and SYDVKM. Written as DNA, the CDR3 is TGTGCCAGCAGTTCCCTGACTAGCGGGAGGGCAAGGGAGCAGTTCTTC. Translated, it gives CASSSLTSGRAREQFF.

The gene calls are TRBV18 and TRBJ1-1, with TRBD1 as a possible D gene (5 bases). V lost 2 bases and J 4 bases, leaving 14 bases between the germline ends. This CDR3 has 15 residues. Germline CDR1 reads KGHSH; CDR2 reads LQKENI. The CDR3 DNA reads TGTGCCAGCTCACCAAGCGGCCAGGGAGGCACTGAAGCTTTCTTT. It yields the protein CASSPSGQGGTEAFF. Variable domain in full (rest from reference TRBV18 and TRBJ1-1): NAGVMQNPRHLVRRRGQEARLRCSPMKGHSHVYWYRQLPEEGLKFMVYLQKENIIDESGMPKERFSAEFPKEGPSILRIQQVVRGDSAAYFCASSPSGQGGTEAFFGQGTRLTVV.

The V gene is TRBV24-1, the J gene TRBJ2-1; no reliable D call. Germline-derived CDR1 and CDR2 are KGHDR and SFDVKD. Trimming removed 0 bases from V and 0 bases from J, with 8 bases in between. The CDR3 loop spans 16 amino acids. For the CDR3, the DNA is TGTGCCACCAGTGATTTGTCTTCAAGCTCCTACAATGAGCAGTTCTTC. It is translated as CATSDLSSSSYNEQFF.

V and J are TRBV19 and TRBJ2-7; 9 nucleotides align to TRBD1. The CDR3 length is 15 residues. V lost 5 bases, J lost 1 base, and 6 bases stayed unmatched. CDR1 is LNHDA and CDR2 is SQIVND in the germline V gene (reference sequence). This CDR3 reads CASSYSGTGSYEQYF. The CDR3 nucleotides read TGTGCCAGTAGTTATTCCGGGACAGGGTCCTACGAGCAGTACTTC.

This CDR3 is CASRRTGHNEQFF. The CDR3 DNA reads TGTGCCAGCAGGAGGACAGGGCACAATGAGCAGTTCTTC. This chain links TRBV6-5 with TRBJ2-1; 8 bases fit TRBD1. Losses at the gene ends were 6 bases for V and 5 bases for J; bases not matched to a gene: 3. CDR1 MNHEY and CDR2 SVGAGI come from the germline V gene. This CDR3 has 13 amino acids.

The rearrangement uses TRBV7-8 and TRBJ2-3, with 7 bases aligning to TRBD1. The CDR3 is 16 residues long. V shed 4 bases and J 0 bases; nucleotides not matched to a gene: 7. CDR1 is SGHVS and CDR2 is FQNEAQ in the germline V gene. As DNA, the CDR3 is TGTGCCAGCAGCTGGCGAGGGACAGCTAGCACAGATACGCAGTATTTT. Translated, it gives CASSWRGTASTDTQYF.

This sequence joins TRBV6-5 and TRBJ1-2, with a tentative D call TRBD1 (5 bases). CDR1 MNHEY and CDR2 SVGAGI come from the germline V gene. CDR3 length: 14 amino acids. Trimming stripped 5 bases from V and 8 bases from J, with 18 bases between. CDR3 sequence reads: CASSPHGGRGGYTF. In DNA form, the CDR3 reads TGTGCCAGCAGTCCCCACGGGGGAAGGGGAGGCTACACCTTC.

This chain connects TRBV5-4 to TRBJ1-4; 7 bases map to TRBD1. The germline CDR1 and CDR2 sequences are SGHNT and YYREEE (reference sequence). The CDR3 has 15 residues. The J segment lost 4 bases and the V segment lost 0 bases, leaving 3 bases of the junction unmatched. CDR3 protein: CASSLAGGLNEKLFF. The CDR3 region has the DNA TGTGCCAGCAGCTTGGCAGGGGGACTTAATGAAAAACTGTTTTTT.

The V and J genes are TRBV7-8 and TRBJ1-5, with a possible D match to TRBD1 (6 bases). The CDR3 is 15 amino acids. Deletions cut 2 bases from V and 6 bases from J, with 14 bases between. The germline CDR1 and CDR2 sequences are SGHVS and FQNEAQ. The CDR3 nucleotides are TGTGCCAGCAGCTTAAGTTTACAGGGAAGTCAGCCCCAGCATTTT. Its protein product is CASSLSLQGSQPQHF.